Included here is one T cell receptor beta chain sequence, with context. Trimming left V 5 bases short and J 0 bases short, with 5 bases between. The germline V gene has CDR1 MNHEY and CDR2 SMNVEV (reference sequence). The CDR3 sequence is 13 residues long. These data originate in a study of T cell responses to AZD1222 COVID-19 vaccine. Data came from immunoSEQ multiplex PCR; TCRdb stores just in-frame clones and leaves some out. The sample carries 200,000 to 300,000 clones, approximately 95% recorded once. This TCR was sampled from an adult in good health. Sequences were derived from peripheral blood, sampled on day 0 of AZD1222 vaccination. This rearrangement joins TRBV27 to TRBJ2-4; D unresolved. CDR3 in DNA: TGTGCCAGCAGTACCCTAGCCAAAAACATTCAGTACTTC. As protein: CASSTLAKNIQYF.